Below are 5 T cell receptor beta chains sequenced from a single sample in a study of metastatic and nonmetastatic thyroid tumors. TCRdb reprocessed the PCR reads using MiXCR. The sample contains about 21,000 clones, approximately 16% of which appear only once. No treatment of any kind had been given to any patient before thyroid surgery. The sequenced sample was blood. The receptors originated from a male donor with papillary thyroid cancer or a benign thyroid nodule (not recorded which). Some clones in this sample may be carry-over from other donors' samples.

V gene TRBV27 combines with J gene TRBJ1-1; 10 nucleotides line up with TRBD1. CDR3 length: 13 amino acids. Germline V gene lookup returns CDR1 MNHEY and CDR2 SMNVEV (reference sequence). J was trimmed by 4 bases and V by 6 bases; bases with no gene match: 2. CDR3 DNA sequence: TGTGCCAGCAGAGACAGGGGGCCCACTGAAGCTTTCTTT. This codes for CASRDRGPTEAFF.

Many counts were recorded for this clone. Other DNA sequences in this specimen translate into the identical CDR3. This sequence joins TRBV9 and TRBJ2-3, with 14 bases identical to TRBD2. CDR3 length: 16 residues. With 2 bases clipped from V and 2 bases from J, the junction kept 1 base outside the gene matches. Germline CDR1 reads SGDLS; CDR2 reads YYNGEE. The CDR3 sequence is CASSVGLAGVTDTQYF. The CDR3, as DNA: TGTGCCAGCAGCGTGGGACTAGCGGGGGTCACAGATACGCAGTATTTT.

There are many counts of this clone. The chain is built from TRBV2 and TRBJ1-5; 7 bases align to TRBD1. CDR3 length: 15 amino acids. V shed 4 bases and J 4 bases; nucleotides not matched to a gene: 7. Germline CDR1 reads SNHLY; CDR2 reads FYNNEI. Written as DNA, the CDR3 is TGTGCCAGCAGTGTTAACAGGGGAACAAATCAGCCCCAGCATTTT. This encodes CASSVNRGTNQPQHF.

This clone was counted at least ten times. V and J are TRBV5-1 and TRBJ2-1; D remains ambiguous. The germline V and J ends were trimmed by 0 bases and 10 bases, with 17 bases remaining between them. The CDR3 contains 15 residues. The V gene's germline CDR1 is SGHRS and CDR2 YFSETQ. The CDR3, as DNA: TGCGCCAGCAGCTTGGTCGCAGGCCCCCTTGTCGAGCAGTTCTTC. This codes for CASSLVAGPLVEQFF.

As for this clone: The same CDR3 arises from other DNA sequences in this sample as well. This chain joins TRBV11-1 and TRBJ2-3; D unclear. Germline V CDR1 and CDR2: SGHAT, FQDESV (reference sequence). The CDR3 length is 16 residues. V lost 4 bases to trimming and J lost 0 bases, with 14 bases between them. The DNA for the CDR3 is TGTGCCAGCAGCTCTCCCTTGACGGCTAGCACAGATACGCAGTATTTT. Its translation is CASSSPLTASTDTQYF.